Below, one T cell receptor (beta chain) is given with its context. There is no known antigen for this receptor. Within one base of it there is no much larger clone, and no base qualities were kept. Systemically healthy Caucasian individuals from Russia, over 30 in total and aged roughly 6 to 100 years, were included as donors. Approximately 9.3 milliliters of peripheral blood were drawn from each donor into EDTA-treated Vacutainer tubes. Ficoll-Paque density-gradient centrifugation was used to isolate PBMCs, with at least 6 million obtained per sample. Total RNA, at least 5 micrograms per sample, was extracted from PBMCs with Trizol reagent. Naive CD45RAhigh/CD27high T cell percentages were measured by flow cytometry on a PBMC aliquot from every donor. The data originate from a study of blood T cells in healthy people across ages (dated by TCRdb to about 2015). In the study overall: In model experiments, roughly one uniquely barcoded TCR beta cDNA molecule per two T cells was captured by template switching. The study measured age-related changes in TCR beta repertoire diversity using deep sequencing normalized with unique cDNA molecular identifiers. Four age groups were formed from the donors: young (average approximately 15 years), middle-aged (more than 35), aged (roughly 56) and long-lived (about 80). To avoid experimental bias, donors of different ages were spread randomly across the sequencing lanes. Using the same blood draw, the study looked at two additional independent replicas of 1 million unique cDNA reads for two donors, one aged 18 to 30 and the other aged 80 or older.

Points the paper makes about the study in general: Observed TCR beta diversity correlated strongly with the percentage of naive T cells measured by flow cytometry. Because profiling used bulk unsorted PBMCs, naive and antigen-experienced compartments could not be compared conclusively. Compared with the aged group, the long-lived group had more naive CD4+ T cells, fewer expanded clones and increased TCR diversity, suggesting age selection. As age increased, observed TCR beta diversity per million T cells dropped in a roughly linear way, and a significant reduction was already evident by age 40. Donor CMV infection status was unknown, potentially confounding age-related changes in expanded clonotypes. Estimates of total diversity based on one million sequenced T cells were regarded as lower bounds and as underestimates.

There are 15 amino acids in the CDR3, from cysteine to phenylalanine inclusive. The only DNA kept is the CDR3, 45 bases in frame from the first base. Trimming at the junction amounts to 0 bases on V and 0 bases on J, and the germline ends lie 6 bases apart. From the germline V gene, CDR1 is KGHSH and CDR2 is LQKENI. The receptor library was made with 5' RACE. For sequencing, an Illumina HiSeq 2500 was employed. A second PCR of about 7 to 12 cycles was run with a J-beta primer mix and a sample-barcoded 5' primer. A unique molecular identifier was introduced onto each TCR beta cDNA molecule by a template-switch 5' adaptor carrying 12 random nucleotides. Each sample yielded at least 2.5 million CDR3-containing paired-end reads. The Mint cDNA synthesis kit, primed by a TRBC-specific oligonucleotide, was used to synthesize first-strand cDNA from all RNA. Following uracil-DNA glycosylase treatment, a first 18-cycle PCR with universal primers M1SS and BC2_uni_R was performed on all cDNA. The authors' pipeline ran thus. Normalization of each sample was performed by random selection of 1 million high-quality reads, each carrying a distinct molecular identifier. Reads with shared molecular identifiers were discarded instead of being binned into consensus sequences. CDR3 identification, clonotype clustering and error correction used MiTCR with a Q25 quality threshold and the strictest error-elimination algorithm. A nonparametric unseen species model with Euler transformation was used to estimate lower-bound total TCR beta diversity. Using fastp at Q25 and MiXCR, TCRdb reprocessed the public reads and kept productive beta chains. Rows are combined by CDR3 protein, so each entry shows the most common genes and DNA. The V and J calls were determined by TCRdb, not by the authors. The sample yields 700,000 or so distinct CDR3 sequences; about 24% were counted once. Under 25% of the sample belongs to the ten largest clones.

Sequencing was done on a sample of blood. The chain is assembled from TRBV18 and TRBJ2-1, and TRBD1 may be the D gene, going by 5 matching bases. This sequence originates from a man between 65 and 80 years old in good health. DNA sequence: TGTGCCAGCTCACCACCAGGGGTCTCCTACAATGAGCAGTTCTTC. This sequence encodes CASSPPGVSYNEQFF.